The 13 T cell receptor beta chains in this list originate from one sample, sequenced in a study of T cells in Graves' hyperthyroidism and ophthalmopathy. Amplified TCR beta CDR3 regions derived from RNA transcripts. The HTBI primer set served for first-round RT-PCR of the TCR CDR3. TCRdb analysed the multiplex PCR reads with MiXCR anew, one entry per CDR3 protein. Counted here are fewer than 350,000 distinct CDR3 sequences, approximately 18% occurring once; the ten biggest clones make up under 40%. Input material: blood. Receptor source: a man between 50 and 59 years old with Graves' ophthalmopathy.

The rearrangement links TRBV20-1 to TRBJ2-7; 9 nucleotides align to TRBD2. Looked up from germline, CDR1 is DFQATT and CDR2 is SNEGSKA (reference sequence). This CDR3 is 14 amino acids long. V dropped 3 bases and J dropped 0; count of bases not matched to a gene: 3. The CDR3 sequence: CSASAGGSSYEQYF. CDR3 DNA: TGCAGTGCTAGTGCGGGGGGGAGCTCCTACGAGCAGTACTTC.

This clonotype was detected many times. The J gene is TRBJ1-5, the V gene TRBV6-1, with TRBD1 matching over 8 bases. The CDR3 length is 15 residues. Per germline, CDR1 MNHNS and CDR2 SASEGT. Trimming cost V 8 bases and J 2 bases; bases outside gene matches: 8. The CDR3 here is CASRSTGVGNQPQHF. Here the CDR3 DNA reads TGTGCCAGCCGTTCGACAGGGGTGGGCAATCAGCCCCAGCATTTT.

A few counts support this clonotype. The CDR3 nucleotides read TGCAGTGCTAGGGGAGCGGGAGGCTTCTCCTACGAGCAGTACTTC. Its translation: CSARGAGGFSYEQYF. The chain joins TRBV20-1 to TRBJ2-7; 9 nucleotides align to TRBD2. Trimming took 3 bases from V and 0 from J; bases not matched to a gene: 6. CDR1 DFQATT and CDR2 SNEGSKA come from the germline V gene (reference sequence). The CDR3 runs to 15 residues.

This clonotype was detected a few times. J is TRBJ2-5 and V is TRBV12-3 or TRBV12-4; the match to TRBD1 covers 11 bases. The CDR3 consists of 15 residues. V lost 7 bases and J lost 2; bases outside the gene matches: 6. The DNA for the CDR3 is TGTGCCAGCAATAAGGGACAGGGGGGACAAGAGACCCAGTACTTC. This codes for CASNKGQGGQETQYF.

The chain uses TRBV20-1 and TRBJ2-1; D is unresolved. The V gene's germline CDR1 is DFQATT and CDR2 SNEGSKA (reference sequence). The CDR3 has 13 amino acids. The V end was cut by 3 bases, the J end by 9 bases, with 15 bases between. The CDR3 spells CSASRSPATEQFF. Here the CDR3 DNA reads TGCAGTGCTAGTCGATCCCCGGCCACTGAGCAGTTCTTC.

This clonotype occurred a few times. V is TRBV19 and J is TRBJ1-6; D is unresolved. This CDR3 has 13 residues. Germline V gives CDR1 LNHDA, CDR2 SQIVND (reference sequence). V was clipped by 5 bases and J by 10 bases, with 12 bases between them. Written as DNA, the CDR3 is TGTGCCAGTAGTGCGCGACAAACCTCACCCCTCCACTTT. This translates into CASSARQTSPLHF.

The chain recombines TRBV28 with TRBJ2-2; D is possibly TRBD2 (6 bases). CDR1 and CDR2 from the germline V gene are MDHEN and SYDVKM. This CDR3 spans 14 amino acids. Trimming stripped 7 bases from V and 6 bases from J, with 15 bases between. The CDR3 spells CASTQPSGAGELFF. DNA for the CDR3: TGTGCCAGCACCCAACCTTCGGGGGCCGGGGAGCTGTTTTTT. The full variable domain, its missing parts supplied by reference TRBV28 and TRBJ2-2, is DVKVTQSSRYLVKRTGEKVFLECVQDMDHENMFWYRQDPGLGLRLIYFSYDVKMKEKGDIPEGYSVSREKKERFSLILESASTNQTSMYLCASTQPSGAGELFFGEGSRLTVL.

There are a few counts of this clonotype. As DNA, the CDR3 is TGTGCCAGCAGAGAGACAGGGTCTAATTCACCCCTCCACTTT. Translation: CASRETGSNSPLHF. The chain couples TRBV6-1 to TRBJ1-6; 7 bases line up with TRBD1. Germline V CDR1 and CDR2: MNHNS, SASEGT. CDR3 length equals 14 residues. Germline trimming cut 6 bases from V and 6 bases from J; bases unmatched to any gene: 5.

Many counts were recorded for this clonotype. The CDR3 region is CASSLILANTGELFF. The CDR3 region has the DNA TGTGCCAGCAGTTTAATCCTGGCGAACACCGGGGAGCTGTTTTTT. The gene calls are TRBV27 and TRBJ2-2; unclear D gene. With 2 bases removed from V and 0 bases from J, the gap between germline ends came to 7 bases. Per germline, CDR1 MNHEY and CDR2 SMNVEV (reference sequence). There are 15 residues in the CDR3.

Many counts were recorded for this clonotype. This chain joins TRBV11-1 and TRBJ2-2, with TRBD1 as a possible D gene (5 bases). V was pared by 4 bases and J by 1 base, with 7 bases between. Germline values: CDR1 SGHAT, CDR2 FQDESV (reference sequence). This CDR3 contains 14 residues. The DNA for the CDR3 is TGTGCCAGCAGCTCAGACAGGAACACCGGGGAGCTGTTTTTT. It is translated as CASSSDRNTGELFF.

V is TRBV27 and J is TRBJ2-7, with D perhaps given as TRBD1 or TRBD2 (5 bases each). The length of the CDR3 is 15 residues. The V end was cut by 4 bases, the J end by 6 bases, with 19 bases between. Per the germline V gene, CDR1 is MNHEY and CDR2 is SMNVEV (reference sequence). In nucleotides, the CDR3 is TGTGCCAGCAGTTCACAGGACTCCCCGATCAGCGAGCAGTACTTC. Translation gives CASSSQDSPISEQYF.

This clonotype was observed at least ten times. The CDR3 loop reads CASRQTGADYGYTF. In DNA form, the CDR3 reads TGTGCCAGCAGACAAACAGGGGCCGACTATGGCTACACCTTC. The rearrangement uses TRBV6-1 and TRBJ1-2, with 7 nucleotides matching TRBD1. The J segment lost 3 bases and the V segment lost 6 bases, leaving 7 bases of the junction unmatched. CDR1 is MNHNS and CDR2 is SASEGT in the germline V gene. This CDR3 comprises 14 residues.

Comment on this clonotype: This may come from a read error, since a much larger clone is one base off. The V gene is TRBV12-3 or TRBV12-4, the J gene TRBJ2-2; D is uncertain. The length of the CDR3 is 15 residues. V shed 6 bases and J shed 3 bases, with 14 bases lying between them. The CDR3 DNA sequence: TGTGCCAGCAGGTTGGGAAGGTCCGACACCGGGGAGCTGTTTTTT. As protein: CASRLGRSDTGELFF.